Listed here is a single T cell receptor beta chain. The data are from a study of blood T cell repertoires in COVID-19. Study overall: The origin of the acute and convalescent COVID-19 samples was the United States, Italy and Spain. In each case, the material was cDNA or gDNA derived from T cells, B-cell-depleted T cells, or PBMCs.

The CDR3 contains 16 residues. Unmatched junction bases numbered 10, after V lost 4 bases and J lost 8 bases. Germline V lookup: CDR1 LNHDA, CDR2 SQIVND (reference sequence). In the authors' methods: Scientists estimated how many nucleated cells there were by amplifying reference gene primers. This table comes from immunoSEQ multiplex PCR, and its TCRdb copy is limited to in-frame clones, with some not included. For V, J and clone size, that table is used; D and trimming come from the DNA. The repertoire holds about 78,000 clones, with around 80% as singletons. This chain links TRBV19 with TRBJ2-2; TRBD1 aligns across 10 bases. The sequenced sample was peripheral blood. This sequence was found in a man in his 60s with active or convalescent COVID-19. DNA of the CDR3: TGTGCCAGTAGTACACCCGGGACAGGGGCGTGGGGGGAGCTGTTTTTT. Amino acids: CASSTPGTGAWGELFF.